This TCR beta chain emerged from a study of human T cells and chemical hapten exposure. TCRdb called the RACE reads again in MiXCR, with one record for every CDR3 protein. The data contain roughly 140,000 distinct CDR3 sequences, over 9.5% of them seen just once; the ten biggest clones take up 1.3% to 1.5%. The V gene's germline CDR1 is WSHSY and CDR2 SAAADI. This CDR3 is 15 amino acids long. V was trimmed by 6 bases and J by 9 bases, leaving 21 bases between them. Time point here: patch test 2, 6 weeks after DPC sensitization. The treatment denotes: therapeutic diphenylcyclopropenone sensitization with weekly scalp DPC. The sample holds a few counts of this clonotype.

The sequence was obtained from a woman in her forties or fifties with alopecia areata. Some clones in this sample may be carry-over from other donors' samples. This rearrangement joins TRBV10-2 to TRBJ1-3, with a possible D match to TRBD1 (5 bases). The specimen was whole blood, collected in connection with sensitization to the hapten diphenylcyclopropenone (DPC). CDR3 amino acids: CASSGTGPPEFTIYF. The CDR3 DNA is TGCGCCAGCAGCGGGACGGGACCCCCGGAATTCACCATATATTTT.